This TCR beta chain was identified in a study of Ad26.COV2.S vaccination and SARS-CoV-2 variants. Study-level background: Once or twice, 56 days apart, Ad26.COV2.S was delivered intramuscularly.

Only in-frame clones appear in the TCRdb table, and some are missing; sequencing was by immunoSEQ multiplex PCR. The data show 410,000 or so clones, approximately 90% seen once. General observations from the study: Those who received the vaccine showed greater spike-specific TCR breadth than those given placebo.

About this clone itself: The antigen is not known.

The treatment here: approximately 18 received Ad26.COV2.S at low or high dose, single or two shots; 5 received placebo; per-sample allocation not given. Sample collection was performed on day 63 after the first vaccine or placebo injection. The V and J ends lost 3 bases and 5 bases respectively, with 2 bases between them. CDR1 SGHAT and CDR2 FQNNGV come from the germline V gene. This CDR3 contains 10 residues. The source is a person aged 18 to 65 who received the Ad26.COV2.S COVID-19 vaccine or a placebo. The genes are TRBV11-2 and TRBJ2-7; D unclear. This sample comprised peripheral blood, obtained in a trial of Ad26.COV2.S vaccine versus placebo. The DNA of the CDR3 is TGTGCCAGCAGCTTTCACGAGCAGTACTTC. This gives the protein CASSFHEQYF.